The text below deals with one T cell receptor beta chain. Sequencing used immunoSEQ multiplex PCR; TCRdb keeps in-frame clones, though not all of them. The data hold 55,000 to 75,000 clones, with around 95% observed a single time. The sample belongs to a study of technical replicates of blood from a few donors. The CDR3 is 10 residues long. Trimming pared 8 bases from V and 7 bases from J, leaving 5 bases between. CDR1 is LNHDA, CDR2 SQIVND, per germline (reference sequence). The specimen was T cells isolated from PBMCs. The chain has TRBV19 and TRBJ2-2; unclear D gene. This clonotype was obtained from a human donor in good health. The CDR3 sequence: CASRGGELFF. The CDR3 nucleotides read TGTGCCAGTCGAGGCGGGGAGCTGTTTTTT.